Listed here are 16 T cell receptor beta chains from one sample, sequenced in a study of cytomegalovirus exposure and HLA in healthy donors. TCRdb's copy holds only in-frame clones and misses some; the assay was immunoSEQ multiplex PCR. The top ten hold approximately 3% of the sample, which has 60,000 to 80,000 clones, just under 95% seen once. The sequenced material came from PBMCs. All receptors come from a woman under 30 in good health and CMV-seropositive.

The chain recombines TRBV4-2 with TRBJ1-2; D might be TRBD1 (5 bases). Germline-derived CDR1 and CDR2 are LGHNA and YNFKEQ. The V end lost 0 bases, the J end lost 8 bases, and 25 bases lay between the germline ends. The length of the CDR3 is 18 residues. CDR3 loop: CASSQDLVSPTRVGGYTF. In nucleotides, the CDR3 is TGTGCCAGCAGCCAAGATCTGGTGAGCCCGACCAGGGTGGGGGGCTACACCTTC.

The CDR3 loop reads CASSLEGQGGNTIYF. The CDR3 region has the DNA TGTGCCAGCAGCTTAGAGGGGCAGGGAGGAAACACCATATATTTT. The V call is TRBV11-2, the J call TRBJ1-3; tentative D call: TRBD1 (5 bases). This CDR3 spans 15 amino acids. V was trimmed by 0 bases and J by 4 bases, leaving 10 bases between them. Germline assignment: CDR1 SGHAT and CDR2 FQNNGV.

This chain connects TRBV5-6 to TRBJ1-2; weak D call: TRBD1 (5 bases). CDR1 and CDR2 from the germline V gene are SGHDT and YYEEEE. V was trimmed by 4 bases and J by 6 bases, leaving 13 bases between them. The CDR3 covers 13 residues. CDR3 sequence (DNA): TGTGCCAGCAGCCAAAGGGGTAGGGATGGCTACACCTTC. Protein: CASSQRGRDGYTF.

The chain couples TRBV6-5 to TRBJ2-3; 7 positions match TRBD2. Per germline, CDR1 MNHEY and CDR2 SVGAGI. The CDR3 loop spans 14 amino acids. With 4 bases clipped from V and 7 bases from J, the junction kept 8 bases outside the gene matches. The CDR3: CASSLGRRENTQYF. CDR3 in DNA: TGTGCCAGCAGTTTGGGACGGCGGGAGAATACGCAGTATTTT.

The CDR3 region has the DNA TGTGCCAGCAGCATCGACGGGGGGCGGCTGGACACTGAAGCTTTCTTT. It specifies CASSIDGGRLDTEAFF. J is TRBJ1-1 and V is TRBV9, with D perhaps matching TRBD1 (6 bases). The germline V gene encodes CDR1 SGDLS and CDR2 YYNGEE. V lost 4 bases and J lost 3, with 19 bases in between. This CDR3 comprises 16 residues.

The rearrangement links TRBV4-1 to TRBJ2-1; TRBD2 agrees at 10 bases. V trimming: 4 bases; J trimming: 7 bases; junction bases outside the gene matches: 13. The CDR3 spans 17 residues. Per the germline V gene, CDR1 is MGHRA and CDR2 is YSYEKL. CDR3 nucleotides: TGCGCCAGCAGCCTTTTTCTAGCGGGGGATGTAGTGAATGAGCAGTTCTTC. Residues: CASSLFLAGDVVNEQFF.

Comments on this clone: Other DNA variants within this sample encode the same CDR3. This chain links TRBV20-1 with TRBJ2-7, with D perhaps matching TRBD2 (6 bases). CDR3 length equals 11 residues. CDR1 is DFQATT and CDR2 is SNEGSKA in the germline V gene (reference sequence). V lost 5 bases and J 1 base, leaving 6 bases between the germline ends. This chain's CDR3 is CSAGGSYEQYF. CDR3 bases: TGCAGTGCTGGGGGGTCCTACGAGCAGTACTTC.

The chain combines TRBV7-9 with TRBJ1-4; D is perhaps TRBD1 (5 bases). Per the germline V gene, CDR1 is SEHNR and CDR2 is FQNEAQ (reference sequence). V was cut by 1 base and J by 4 bases, with 7 bases left in between. This CDR3 has 14 amino acids. CDR3 loop: CASSLEGNNEKLFF. CDR3 nucleotide sequence: TGTGCCAGCAGCTTAGAGGGGAATAATGAAAAACTGTTTTTT.

The chain is built from TRBV10-2 and TRBJ1-2; D gene ambiguous. The V and J ends lost 2 bases and 4 bases respectively, with 14 bases between them. In germline, CDR1 is WSHSY, CDR2 SAAADI. The CDR3 extends over 15 amino acids. The chain's CDR3 is CASSENSAGSYGYTF. DNA for the CDR3: TGCGCCAGCAGTGAGAATTCGGCAGGATCCTATGGCTACACCTTC.

The V gene is TRBV28, the J gene TRBJ2-1, with TRBD2 matching over 13 bases. Germline V gives CDR1 MDHEN, CDR2 SYDVKM. The CDR3 is made up of 18 amino acids. J was trimmed by 0 bases and V by 6 bases; bases with no gene match: 8. The CDR3 DNA is TGTGCCAGCAGCTTACTAGCGGGAGGGCTGAGCTCCTACAATGAGCAGTTCTTC. It codes for CASSLLAGGLSSYNEQFF.

V and J are TRBV6-5 and TRBJ2-2; the match to TRBD2 covers 14 bases. The CDR3 is made up of 15 amino acids. Germline loops: CDR1 MNHEY, CDR2 SVGAGI. Unmatched junction bases numbered 4, after V lost 6 bases and J lost 7 bases. The CDR3 DNA reads as TGTGCCAGCAGCAGACTAGCGGGGGGGCACGGGGAGCTGTTTTTT. Amino acids: CASSRLAGGHGELFF.

The sample holds one count of this clone. The J gene is TRBJ2-7, the V gene TRBV27; 9 nucleotides line up with TRBD1. The CDR3 has 16 residues. V was clipped by 6 bases and J by 3 bases; unmatched bases: 12. CDR1 is MNHEY, CDR2 SMNVEV, per germline (reference sequence). The CDR3 bases are TGTGCCAGCAGCCCAGGACAGGGGATTGCTCGCTACGAGCAGTACTTC. Protein product: CASSPGQGIARYEQYF.

The V call is TRBV7-8, the J call TRBJ1-2; tentatively, D is TRBD1 (5 bases). The CDR3 runs to 15 residues. The V end was cut by 2 bases, the J end by 0 bases, with 10 bases between. Germline V gives CDR1 SGHVS, CDR2 FQNEAQ. The CDR3 DNA reads TGTGCCAGCAGCTTACGACAGAGTACTAACTATGGCTACACCTTC. It encodes CASSLRQSTNYGYTF.

This clone was seen a single time. The V call is TRBV6-1, the J call TRBJ1-1; a weak D match, TRBD1 (6 bases). The CDR3 length is 14 residues. The germline V gene has CDR1 MNHNS and CDR2 SASEGT. Between the trimmed V and J ends, which lost 1 base and 6 bases, there was a span of 12 bases. DNA of the CDR3: TGTGCCAGCAGTGAAGGTAACAGGGTGTCTGAAGCTTTCTTT. Protein sequence: CASSEGNRVSEAFF.

The V call is TRBV19, the J call TRBJ2-7, with 9 bases aligning to TRBD1. Germline-derived CDR1 and CDR2 are LNHDA and SQIVND (reference sequence). The CDR3 length is 15 residues. V gave up 3 bases and J gave up 3 bases; unmatched junction bases: 6. The CDR3 nucleotides are TGTGCCAGTAGTATCCGGACAGGGGTCCACTACGAGCAGTACTTC. Residues: CASSIRTGVHYEQYF.

V is TRBV6-6 and J is TRBJ2-7, with a weak D call TRBD1 (5 bases). Trimming cost V 4 bases and J 2 bases, with 15 bases left between them. The length of the CDR3 is 15 residues. The V gene's germline CDR1 is MNHNY and CDR2 SVGAGI (reference sequence). As DNA, the CDR3 is TGTGCCAGCAGTTCCCCCATGACAGAAGCCTACGAGCAGTACTTC. Its protein is CASSSPMTEAYEQYF.